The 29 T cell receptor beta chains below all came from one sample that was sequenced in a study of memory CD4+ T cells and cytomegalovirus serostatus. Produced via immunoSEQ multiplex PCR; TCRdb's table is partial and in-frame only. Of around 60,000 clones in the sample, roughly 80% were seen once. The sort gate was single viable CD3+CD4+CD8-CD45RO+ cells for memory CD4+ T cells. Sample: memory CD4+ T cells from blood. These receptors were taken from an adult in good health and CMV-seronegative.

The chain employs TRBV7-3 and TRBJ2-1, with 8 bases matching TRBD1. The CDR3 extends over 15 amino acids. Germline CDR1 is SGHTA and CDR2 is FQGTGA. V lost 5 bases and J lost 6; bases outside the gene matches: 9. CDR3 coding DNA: TGTGCCAGCAGCCCGACAGGGGAAAGACGCAATGAGCAGTTCTTC. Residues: CASSPTGERRNEQFF.

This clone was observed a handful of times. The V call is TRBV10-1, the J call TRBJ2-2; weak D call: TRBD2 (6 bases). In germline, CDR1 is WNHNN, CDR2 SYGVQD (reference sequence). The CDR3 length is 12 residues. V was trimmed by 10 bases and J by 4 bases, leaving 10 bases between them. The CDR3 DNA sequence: TGCGCCACGCGGGATTCCACCGGGGAGCTGTTTTTT. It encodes CATRDSTGELFF.

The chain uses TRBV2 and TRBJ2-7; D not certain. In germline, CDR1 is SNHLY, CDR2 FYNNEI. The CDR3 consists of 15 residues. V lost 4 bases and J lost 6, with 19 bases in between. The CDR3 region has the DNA TGTGCCAGCAGTGGTCGTCCCGACGGCCTCGCCGAGCAGTACTTC. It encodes CASSGRPDGLAEQYF.

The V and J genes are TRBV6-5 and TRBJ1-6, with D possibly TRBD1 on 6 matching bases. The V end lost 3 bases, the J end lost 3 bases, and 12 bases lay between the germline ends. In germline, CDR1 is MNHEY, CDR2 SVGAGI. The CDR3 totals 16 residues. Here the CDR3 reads CASSYHRDDYNSPLHF. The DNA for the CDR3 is TGTGCCAGCAGTTATCACAGGGATGACTATAATTCACCCCTCCACTTT.

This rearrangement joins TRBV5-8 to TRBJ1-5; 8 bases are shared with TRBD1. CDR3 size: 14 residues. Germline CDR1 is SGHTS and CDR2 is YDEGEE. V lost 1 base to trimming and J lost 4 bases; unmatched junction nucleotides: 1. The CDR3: CASSLRTGNQPQHF. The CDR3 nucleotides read TGTGCCAGCAGCTTGAGGACAGGGAATCAGCCCCAGCATTTT.

As DNA, the CDR3 is TGTGCCAGCAGCGTCAGACTAGCGGGAGGGGTTGGCACCGGGGAGCTGTTTTTT. Translating it yields CASSVRLAGGVGTGELFF. V usage is TRBV11-2 and J usage is TRBJ2-2; 14 positions agree with TRBD2. This CDR3 is built from 18 residues. CDR1 and CDR2 from the germline V gene are SGHAT and FQNNGV. V was pared by 5 bases and J by 4 bases, with 9 bases of the junction left unmatched. Full variable domain (remainder filled in from reference TRBV11-2 and TRBJ2-2): EAGVAQSPRYKIIEKRQSVAFWCNPISGHATLYWYQQILGQGPKLLIQFQNNGVVDDSQLPKDRFSAERLKGVDSTLKIQPAKLEDSAVYLCASSVRLAGGVGTGELFFGEGSRLTVL.

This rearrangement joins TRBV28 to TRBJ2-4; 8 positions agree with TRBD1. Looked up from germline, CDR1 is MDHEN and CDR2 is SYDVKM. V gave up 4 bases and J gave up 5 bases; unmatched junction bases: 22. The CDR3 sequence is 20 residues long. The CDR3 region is CASSSSAFWKTGANQNIQYF. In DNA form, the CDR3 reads TGTGCCAGCAGTTCTTCTGCGTTTTGGAAGACAGGGGCCAACCAAAACATTCAGTACTTC.

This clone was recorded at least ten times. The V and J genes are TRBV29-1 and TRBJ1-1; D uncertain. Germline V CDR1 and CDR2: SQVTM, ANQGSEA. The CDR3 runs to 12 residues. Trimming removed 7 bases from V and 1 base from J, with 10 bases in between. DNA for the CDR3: TGCAGCGCTCTCACAAGGAACACTGAAGCTTTCTTT. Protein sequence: CSALTRNTEAFF.

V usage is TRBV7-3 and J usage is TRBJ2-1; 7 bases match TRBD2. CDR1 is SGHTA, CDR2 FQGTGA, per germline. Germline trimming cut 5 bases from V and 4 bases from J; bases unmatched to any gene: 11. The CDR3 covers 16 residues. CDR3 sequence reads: CASSRRERTTYNEQFF. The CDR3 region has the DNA TGTGCCAGCAGCAGGCGGGAGCGCACTACGTACAATGAGCAGTTCTTC.

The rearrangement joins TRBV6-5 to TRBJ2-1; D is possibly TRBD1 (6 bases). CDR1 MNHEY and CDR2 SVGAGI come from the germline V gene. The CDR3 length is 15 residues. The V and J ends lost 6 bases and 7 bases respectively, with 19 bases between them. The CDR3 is CASSTPLQGRNEQFF. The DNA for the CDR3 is TGTGCCAGCAGCACACCCTTACAGGGTAGGAATGAGCAGTTCTTC.

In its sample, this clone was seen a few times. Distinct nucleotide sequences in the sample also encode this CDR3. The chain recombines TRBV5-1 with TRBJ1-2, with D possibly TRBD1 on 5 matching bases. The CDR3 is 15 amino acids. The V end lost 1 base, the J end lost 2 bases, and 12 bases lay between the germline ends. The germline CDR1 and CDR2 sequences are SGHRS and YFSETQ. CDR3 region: CASSLRQGGNYGYTF. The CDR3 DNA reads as TGCGCCAGCAGCTTGAGGCAGGGCGGCAACTATGGCTACACCTTC.

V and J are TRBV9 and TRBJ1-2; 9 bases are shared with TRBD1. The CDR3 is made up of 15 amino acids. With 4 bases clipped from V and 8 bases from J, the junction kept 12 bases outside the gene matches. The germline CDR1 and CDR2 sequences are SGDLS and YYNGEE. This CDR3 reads CASSSSTGTGHGYTF. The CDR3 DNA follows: TGTGCCAGCAGCTCCAGTACCGGGACAGGGCACGGCTACACCTTC.

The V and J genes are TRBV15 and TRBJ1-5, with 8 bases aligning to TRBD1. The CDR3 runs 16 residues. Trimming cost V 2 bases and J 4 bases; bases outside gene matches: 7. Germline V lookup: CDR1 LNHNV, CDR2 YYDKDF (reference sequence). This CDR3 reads CATSRLHDRGNQPQHF. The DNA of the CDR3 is TGTGCCACCAGCAGACTTCACGACAGGGGTAATCAGCCCCAGCATTTT. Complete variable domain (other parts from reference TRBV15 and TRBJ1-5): DAMVIQNPRYQVTQFGKPVTLSCSQTLNHNVMYWYQQKSSQAPKLLFHYYDKDFNNEADTPDNFQSRRPNTSFCFLDIRSPGLGDTAMYLCATSRLHDRGNQPQHFGDGTRLSIL.

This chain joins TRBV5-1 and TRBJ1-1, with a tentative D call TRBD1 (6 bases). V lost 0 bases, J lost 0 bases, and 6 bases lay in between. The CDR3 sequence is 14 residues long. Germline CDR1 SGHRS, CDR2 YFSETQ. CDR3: CASSLDRVNTEAFF. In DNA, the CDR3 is TGCGCCAGCAGCTTGGACAGGGTGAACACTGAAGCTTTCTTT.

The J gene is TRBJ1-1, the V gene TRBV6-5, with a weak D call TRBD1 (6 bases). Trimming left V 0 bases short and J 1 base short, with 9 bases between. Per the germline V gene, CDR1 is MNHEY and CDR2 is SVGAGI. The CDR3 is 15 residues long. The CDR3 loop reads CASSYSAGANTEAFF. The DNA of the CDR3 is TGTGCCAGCAGTTACTCGGCAGGGGCGAACACTGAAGCTTTCTTT.

The CDR3 loop reads CASSLSWDETQYF. The CDR3 coding sequence is TGTGCCAGCAGCTTAAGCTGGGATGAGACCCAGTACTTC. The V and J genes are TRBV7-2 and TRBJ2-5, with D uncertain. V was cut by 2 bases and J by 5 bases, with 9 bases left in between. The CDR3 has 13 amino acids. Germline lookup yields CDR1 SGHTA and CDR2 FQGNSA.

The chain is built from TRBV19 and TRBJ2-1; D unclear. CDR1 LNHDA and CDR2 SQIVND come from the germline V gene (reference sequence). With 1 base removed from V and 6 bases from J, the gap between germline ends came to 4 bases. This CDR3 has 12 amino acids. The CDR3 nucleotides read TGTGCCAGTAGTATAGGGCGCAATGAGCAGTTCTTC. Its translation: CASSIGRNEQFF.

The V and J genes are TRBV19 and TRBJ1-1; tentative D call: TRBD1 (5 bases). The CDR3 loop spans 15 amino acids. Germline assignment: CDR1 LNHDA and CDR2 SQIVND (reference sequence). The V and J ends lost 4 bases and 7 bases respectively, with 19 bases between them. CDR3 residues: CASSTFGGRTGEAFF. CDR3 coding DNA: TGTGCCAGTAGTACCTTTGGGGGGAGAACAGGTGAAGCTTTCTTT. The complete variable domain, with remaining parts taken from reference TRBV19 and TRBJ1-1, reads DGGITQSPKYLFRKEGQNVTLSCEQNLNHDAMYWYRQDPGQGLRLIYYSQIVNDFQKGDIAEGYSVSREKKESFPLTVTSAQKNPTAFYLCASSTFGGRTGEAFFGQGTRLTVV.

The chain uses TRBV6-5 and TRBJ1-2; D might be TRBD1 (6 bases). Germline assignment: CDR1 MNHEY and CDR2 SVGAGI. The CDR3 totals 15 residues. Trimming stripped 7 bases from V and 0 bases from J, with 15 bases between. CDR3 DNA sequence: TGTGCCAGCACTCCGCGCCCAGGGGCTAACTATGGCTACACCTTC. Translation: CASTPRPGANYGYTF.

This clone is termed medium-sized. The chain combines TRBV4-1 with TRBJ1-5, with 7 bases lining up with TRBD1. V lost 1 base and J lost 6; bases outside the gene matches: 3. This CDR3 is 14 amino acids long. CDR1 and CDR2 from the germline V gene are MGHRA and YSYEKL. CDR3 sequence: CASSQGQGGQPQHF. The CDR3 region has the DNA TGCGCCAGCAGCCAAGGGCAGGGGGGTCAGCCCCAGCATTTT.

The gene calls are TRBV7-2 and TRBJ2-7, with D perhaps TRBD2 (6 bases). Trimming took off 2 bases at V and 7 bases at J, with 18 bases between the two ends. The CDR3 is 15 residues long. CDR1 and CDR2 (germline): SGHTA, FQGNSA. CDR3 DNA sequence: TGTGCCAGCAGCTTAAACGCGGCGGGGAGGAGGGAGCAGTACTTC. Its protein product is CASSLNAAGRREQYF.

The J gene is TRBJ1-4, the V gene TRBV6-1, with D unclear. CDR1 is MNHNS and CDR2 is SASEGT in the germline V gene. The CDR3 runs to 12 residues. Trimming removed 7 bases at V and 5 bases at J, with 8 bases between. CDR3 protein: CASNTANEKLFF. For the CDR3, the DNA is TGTGCCAGCAATACGGCCAATGAAAAACTGTTTTTT.

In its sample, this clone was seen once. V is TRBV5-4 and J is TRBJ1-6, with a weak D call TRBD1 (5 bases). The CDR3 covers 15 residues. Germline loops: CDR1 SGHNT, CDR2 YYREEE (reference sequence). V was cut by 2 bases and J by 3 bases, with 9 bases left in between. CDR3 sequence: CASSFGGNYNSPLHF. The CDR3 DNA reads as TGTGCCAGCAGCTTCGGGGGTAACTATAATTCACCCCTCCACTTT.

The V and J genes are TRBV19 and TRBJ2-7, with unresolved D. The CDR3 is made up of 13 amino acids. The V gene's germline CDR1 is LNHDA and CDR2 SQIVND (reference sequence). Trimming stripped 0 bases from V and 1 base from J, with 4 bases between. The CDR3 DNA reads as TGTGCCAGTAGTATAGATCTATCCTACGAGCAGTACTTC. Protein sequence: CASSIDLSYEQYF.

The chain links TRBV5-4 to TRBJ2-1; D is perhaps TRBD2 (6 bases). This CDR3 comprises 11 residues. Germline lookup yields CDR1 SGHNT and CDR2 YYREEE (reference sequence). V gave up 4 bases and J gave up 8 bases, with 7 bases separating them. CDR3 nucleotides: TGTGCCAGCAGCGGCGGGGATGAGCAGTTCTTC. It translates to CASSGGDEQFF.

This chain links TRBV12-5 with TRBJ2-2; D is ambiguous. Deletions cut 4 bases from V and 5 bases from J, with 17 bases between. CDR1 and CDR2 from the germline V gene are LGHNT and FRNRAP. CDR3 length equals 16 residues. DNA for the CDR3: TGTGCTAGTGGTTGGCCCCCAGAGAGGAGTACCGGGGAGCTGTTTTTT. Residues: CASGWPPERSTGELFF.

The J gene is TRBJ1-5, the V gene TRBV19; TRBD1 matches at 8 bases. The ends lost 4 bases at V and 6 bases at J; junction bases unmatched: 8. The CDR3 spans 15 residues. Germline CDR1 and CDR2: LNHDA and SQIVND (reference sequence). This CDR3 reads CASSSWTGKSQPQHF. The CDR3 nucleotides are TGTGCCAGTAGTAGCTGGACAGGGAAGAGTCAGCCCCAGCATTTT. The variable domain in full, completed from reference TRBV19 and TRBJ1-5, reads DGGITQSPKYLFRKEGQNVTLSCEQNLNHDAMYWYRQDPGQGLRLIYYSQIVNDFQKGDIAEGYSVSREKKESFPLTVTSAQKNPTAFYLCASSSWTGKSQPQHFGDGTRLSIL.

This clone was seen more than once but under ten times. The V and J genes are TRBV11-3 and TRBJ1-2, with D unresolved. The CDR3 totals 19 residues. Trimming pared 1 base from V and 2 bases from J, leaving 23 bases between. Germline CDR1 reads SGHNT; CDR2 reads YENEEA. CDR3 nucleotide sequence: TGTGCCAGCAGCTTAGGGAGGTACTACGCAACTCACCTAAACTATGGCTACACCTTC. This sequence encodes CASSLGRYYATHLNYGYTF.

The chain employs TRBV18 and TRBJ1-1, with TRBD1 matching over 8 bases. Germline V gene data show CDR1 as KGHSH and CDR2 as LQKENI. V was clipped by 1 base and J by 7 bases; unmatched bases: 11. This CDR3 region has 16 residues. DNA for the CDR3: TGTGCCAGCTCACCACGATCCGGACCGGGACAGGATGAAGCTTTCTTT. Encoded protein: CASSPRSGPGQDEAFF.